This TCR beta chain came from a study of cytomegalovirus exposure and HLA in healthy donors. Study results and limitations: Fewer than 200 TCR beta chains were listed as cytomegalovirus-associated. Rare TCR sequences dominated, though some public TCRs recurred in many donors. A subsequent analysis found that TCR clusters from the first cohort also tended to co-occur in the 110 or so validation repertoires, with 90% to 95% of cluster scores above 0. Three CMV-associated chains proved CMV antigen-specific in vitro.

Trimming stripped 1 base from V and 0 bases from J, with 9 bases between. Germline CDR1 is SGHNT and CDR2 is YYREEE (reference sequence). The CDR3 runs to 15 residues. Worth noting for this clone: Its target is not known.

Libraries were prepared by immunoSEQ multiplex PCR; TCRdb keeps only in-frame clonotypes and omits some of them. The repertoire holds 200,000 to 300,000 clones, with more than 75% as singletons. The sample consisted of PBMCs. The rearrangement joins TRBV5-4 to TRBJ2-3, with D possibly being TRBD1 (6 bases). The clonotype originates from a young woman in good health and CMV-seropositive. In nucleotides, the CDR3 is TGTGCCAGCAGCTTGCTCGACAGGAGCACAGATACGCAGTATTTT. It specifies CASSLLDRSTDTQYF.